Sequencing of this T cell receptor beta chain was carried out in a study of shared clonotypes between healthy human individuals. General observations from the study: Clonotype sharing among donors, it was expected, would be affected by sequencing depth.

Libraries were prepared by immunoSEQ multiplex PCR; TCRdb keeps only in-frame clonotypes and omits some of them. The sample includes some 2.1 million clones, 85% to 95% seen only once; the top ten take 0.13%. In the case of this clone: The antigen remains undetermined.

The CDR3 is 13 residues long. Trimming cost V 1 base and J 7 bases, with 8 bases left between them. CDR1 is SGHTA and CDR2 is FQGNSA in the germline V gene. The TCR was taken from a man between 18 and 35 years old in good health. The J gene is TRBJ1-5, the V gene TRBV7-2; tentative D call: TRBD1 (6 bases). Sequenced: naive CD4+ T cells sorted from blood. Sample subset: CD45RA+ positively selected. The CDR3 DNA sequence: TGTGCCAGCAGCTTAGGAACAGGGCAGCCCCAGCATTTT. As protein: CASSLGTGQPQHF.